These 10 T cell receptor beta chains were sequenced from one sample in a study of regulatory T cells in long-lasting Graves disease (dated by TCRdb to about 2021). Library generation was performed with multiplex PCR. Data came from an Illumina HiSeq 4000. TCR beta libraries were built with iRepertoire HTBI primers and Arm-PCR amplification of CDR3 regions. TCRdb trimmed the raw reads at Q25, called clones with MiXCR and kept productive beta chains. When rows share a CDR3 protein, they turn into one entry using the most common DNA and genes. Within this sample are under 300,000 distinct CDR3 sequences, with 20% to 25% of them counted one time only. Roughly 14% of the sample comes from the top ten. This specimen's time point label, interpreted: newly diagnosed GD, antithyroid drugs for less than 3 months. For both TCR sequencing and RNA sequencing, RNA was extracted from PBMCs using TRIzol. Sample: peripheral blood mononuclear cells (PBMCs), taken at new diagnosis, from a patient treated with antithyroid drugs. These receptor sequences come from a female donor with Graves disease.

In its sample, this clonotype was seen many times. The chain is built from TRBV28 and TRBJ1-5; 12 positions agree with TRBD1. Germline-derived CDR1 and CDR2 are MDHEN and SYDVKM. With 5 bases clipped from V and 7 bases from J, the junction kept 9 bases outside the gene matches. The CDR3 extends over 16 amino acids. The CDR3 protein is CASSLTGTGGRQPQHF. CDR3 coding DNA: TGTGCCAGCAGTCTTACCGGGACAGGGGGCCGACAGCCCCAGCATTTT. Combining the CDR3 with reference TRBV28 and TRBJ1-5 gives the whole variable domain DVKVTQSSRYLVKRTGEKVFLECVQDMDHENMFWYRQDPGLGLRLIYFSYDVKMKEKGDIPEGYSVSREKKERFSLILESASTNQTSMYLCASSLTGTGGRQPQHFGDGTRLSIL.

This clonotype was picked up one time. This probably arose from a read error, given a far larger clone one base away. This CDR3 reads CSASFRGETQYF. The CDR3 bases are TGCAGTGCTAGCTTCAGGGGTGAGACCCAGTACTTC. The chain is built from TRBV20-1 and TRBJ2-1; weak D call: TRBD1 (6 bases). The last part of the DNA fits TRBJ2-5 better; the J call may be wrong. The CDR3 runs to 12 residues. Germline V gene sequence: CDR1 DFQATT, CDR2 SNEGSKA (reference sequence).

This clonotype was detected many times. The V call is TRBV7-3, the J call TRBJ2-3, with D perhaps matching TRBD1 (5 bases). There are 15 residues in the CDR3. The germline V gene encodes CDR1 SGHTA and CDR2 FQGTGA. V gave up 0 bases and J gave up 2 bases, with 9 bases separating them. CDR3 amino acids: CASSLTGRVTDTQYF. Here the CDR3 DNA reads TGTGCCAGCAGCTTAACGGGCAGGGTCACAGATACGCAGTATTTT.

The rearrangement joins TRBV5-1 to TRBJ2-2, with D perhaps given as TRBD1 or TRBD2 (5 bases each). The CDR3 length is 17 residues. CDR1 and CDR2 (germline): SGHRS, YFSETQ. V dropped 2 bases and J dropped 3 bases, with 17 bases sitting between them. Here the CDR3 reads CASSFLPQGVDTGELFF. CDR3 coding DNA: TGCGCCAGCAGCTTTCTCCCCCAGGGAGTTGACACCGGGGAGCTGTTTTTT.

V is TRBV7-8 and J is TRBJ2-1; 8 bases agree with TRBD2. V lost 5 bases and J lost 2; bases outside the gene matches: 2. The CDR3 is 14 amino acids. Per germline, CDR1 SGHVS and CDR2 FQNEAQ. The CDR3 loop is CASSRTSTYNEQFF. CDR3 DNA sequence: TGTGCCAGCAGCCGGACTAGCACCTACAATGAGCAGTTCTTC.

This clonotype was picked up many times. Here the CDR3 DNA reads TGTGCCAGCAGTGGAACTAAGAACTCCTACAATGAGCAGTTCTTC. It codes for CASSGTKNSYNEQFF. V and J are TRBV6-1 and TRBJ2-1, with D unclear. V was cut by 4 bases and J by 0 bases, with 10 bases left in between. The CDR3 covers 15 residues. CDR1 and CDR2 from the germline V gene are MNHNS and SASEGT.

V and J are TRBV7-3 and TRBJ1-2, with 7 bases lining up with TRBD1. Germline CDR1 reads SGHTA; CDR2 reads FQGTGA. The CDR3 contains 14 residues. V dropped 5 bases and J dropped 4; count of bases not matched to a gene: 7. CDR3 coding DNA: TGTGCCAGCAGCCAGGGACAGCCCTCCTATGGCTACACCTTC. It translates to CASSQGQPSYGYTF.

To note about this clonotype: A read error is the likely source, as a far larger clone sits one nucleotide away. The chain combines TRBV5-5 with TRBJ2-4, with TRBD2 matching over 11 bases. The J call may be mistaken, given a closer DNA end match to TRBJ2-1. CDR1 SGHKS and CDR2 YYEKEE come from the germline V gene (reference sequence). The CDR3 is made up of 14 amino acids. The CDR3 DNA sequence: TGTGCCAGCAGCCCGACTAGCGGGAACAATGAGCAGTTCTTC. Translating it yields CASSPTSGNNEQFF.

This clonotype was observed at least ten times. The rearrangement uses TRBV12-3 or TRBV12-4 and TRBJ1-3, with TRBD1 as a possible D gene (5 bases). This CDR3 spans 15 amino acids. Deletions cut 3 bases from V and 2 bases from J, with 11 bases between. CDR3 nucleotides: TGTGCCAGCAGTTTCTCCGGCAGGGCTGGAAACACCATATATTTT. Protein: CASSFSGRAGNTIYF.

This clonotype was seen a handful of times. CDR3 nucleotides: TGCGCCAGCAGCCGAGGACAGGGGGAACTCGGGGAGCTGTTTTTT. Its translation is CASSRGQGELGELFF. This chain uses TRBV4-3 with TRBJ2-2; 10 bases are shared with TRBD1. In germline, CDR1 is LGHNA, CDR2 YSLEER. The CDR3 is 15 residues long. Trimming cost V 4 bases and J 7 bases; bases outside gene matches: 6.